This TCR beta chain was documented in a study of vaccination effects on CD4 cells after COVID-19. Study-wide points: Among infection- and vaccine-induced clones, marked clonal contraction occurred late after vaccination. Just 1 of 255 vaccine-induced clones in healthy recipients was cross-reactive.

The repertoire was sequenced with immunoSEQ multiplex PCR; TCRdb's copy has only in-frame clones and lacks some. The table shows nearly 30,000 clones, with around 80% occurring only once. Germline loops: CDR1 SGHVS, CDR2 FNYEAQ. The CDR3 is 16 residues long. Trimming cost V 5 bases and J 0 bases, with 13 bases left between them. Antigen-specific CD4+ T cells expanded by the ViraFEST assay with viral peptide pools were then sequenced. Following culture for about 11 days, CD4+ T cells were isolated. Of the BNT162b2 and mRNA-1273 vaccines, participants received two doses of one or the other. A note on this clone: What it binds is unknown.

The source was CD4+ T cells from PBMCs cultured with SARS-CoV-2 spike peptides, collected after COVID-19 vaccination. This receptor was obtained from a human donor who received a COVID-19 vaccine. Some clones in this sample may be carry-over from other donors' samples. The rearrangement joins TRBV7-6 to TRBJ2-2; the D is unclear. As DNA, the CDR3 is TGTGCCAGCAGCGGATCGGTACCAGCGAACACCGGGGAGCTGTTTTTT. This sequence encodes CASSGSVPANTGELFF.